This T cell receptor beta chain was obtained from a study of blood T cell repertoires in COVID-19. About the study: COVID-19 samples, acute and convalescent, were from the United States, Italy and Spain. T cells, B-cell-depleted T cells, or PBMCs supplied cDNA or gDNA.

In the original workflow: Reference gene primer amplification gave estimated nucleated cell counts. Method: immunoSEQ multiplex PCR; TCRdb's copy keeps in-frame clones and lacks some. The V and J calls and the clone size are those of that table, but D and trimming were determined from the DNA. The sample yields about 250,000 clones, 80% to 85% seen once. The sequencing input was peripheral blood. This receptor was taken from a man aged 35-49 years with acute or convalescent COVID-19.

The CDR3 protein is CASSYKDRGVDEQYF. The CDR3 coding sequence is TGTGCCAGCAGTTATAAGGACAGGGGTGTCGACGAGCAGTACTTC. The chain links TRBV6-6 to TRBJ2-7, with 9 bases identical to TRBD1. V gave up 3 bases and J gave up 5 bases; unmatched junction bases: 8. From germline, CDR1 is MNHNY and CDR2 SVGAGI (reference sequence). This CDR3 contains 15 residues.